This is a list of T cell receptor beta chains from one sample in a study of cytomegalovirus exposure and HLA in healthy donors. Measured with immunoSEQ multiplex PCR; TCRdb has only the in-frame clones, and not every one. The sample has about 200,000 clones, roughly 70% seen once. The sample consisted of PBMCs. Receptors were obtained from a woman aged 25 to 45 in good health and CMV-seronegative. CDR3s include the opening cysteine and the closing phenylalanine or tryptophan. Fields, in order: D gene, J gene, V gene, clone size, CDR3 protein, CDR3 DNA. A D gene is named only where the DNA matches it firmly. Clone size is given for some rows only: seen once, a few or many times, or a class if the clone is expanded.

D: TRBD2; J: TRBJ2-2; V: TRBV5-4; size: NA; CDR3: CASSLVASGGPTRPGELFF; DNA: TGTGCCAGCAGCTTGGTGGCTAGCGGGGGGCCGACGCGCCCCGGGGAGCTGTTTTTT
D: NA; J: TRBJ1-5; V: TRBV7-2; size: NA; CDR3: CASSLDFRAKGLNQPQHF; DNA: TGTGCCAGCAGCCTGGACTTTCGGGCTAAAGGGCTCAATCAGCCCCAGCATTTT
D: NA; J: TRBJ2-1; V: TRBV4-1; size: NA; CDR3: CASSPGRTDPEQFF; DNA: TGCGCCAGCAGCCCAGGGAGGACCGACCCCGAGCAGTTCTTC
D: TRBD2; J: TRBJ2-1; V: TRBV2; size: few; CDR3: CATEPPFRLAGGHEQFF; DNA: TGTGCCACCGAACCTCCATTTAGACTAGCCGGTGGGCATGAGCAGTTCTTC
D: TRBD1; J: TRBJ2-1; V: TRBV7-2; size: NA; CDR3: CASRHGTGGRDEQFF; DNA: TGTGCCAGCAGGCACGGGACAGGGGGCAGGGATGAGCAGTTCTTC
D: TRBD2; J: TRBJ2-3; V: TRBV19; size: NA; CDR3: CASRLAGDTDTQYF; DNA: TGTGCCAGTCGACTAGCGGGAGACACAGATACGCAGTATTTT
D: NA; J: TRBJ2-7; V: TRBV4-2; size: NA; CDR3: CASSQGWAGSYEQYF; DNA: TGTGCCAGCAGCCAAGGTTGGGCAGGTAGTTACGAGCAGTACTTC
D: NA; J: TRBJ1-3; V: TRBV6-5; size: NA; CDR3: CASSLTDSGNTIYF; DNA: TGTGCCAGCAGCCTCACAGACTCTGGAAACACCATATATTTT
D: TRBD2; J: TRBJ2-3; V: TRBV28; size: NA; CDR3: CASSPRRSGNTDTQYF; DNA: TGTGCCAGCAGTCCACGTCGCAGCGGGAACACAGATACGCAGTATTTT
D: TRBD1; J: TRBJ1-5; V: TRBV19; size: NA; CDR3: CASSLSGGNNQPQHF; DNA: TGTGCCAGTAGCCTCTCAGGGGGAAACAATCAGCCCCAGCATTTT
D: TRBD2; J: TRBJ2-3; V: TRBV4-1; size: NA; CDR3: CASSQGRGGSTDTQYF; DNA: TGCGCCAGCAGCCAAGGTCGGGGGGGTAGCACAGATACGCAGTATTTT
D: TRBD2; J: TRBJ2-7; V: TRBV5-1; size: NA; CDR3: CASSLKAGGFYEQYF; DNA: TGCGCCAGCAGCTTAAAGGCGGGAGGGTTCTACGAGCAGTACTTC
D: NA; J: TRBJ1-1; V: TRBV7-9; size: NA; CDR3: CAIPLAGHAFF; DNA: TGTGCCATCCCGTTGGCAGGGCATGCTTTCTTT
D: TRBD1; J: TRBJ1-2; V: TRBV5-1; size: NA; CDR3: CASSLRGQGGNYGYTF; DNA: TGCGCCAGCAGCTTAAGAGGACAGGGCGGGAACTATGGCTACACCTTC
D: TRBD1; J: TRBJ2-5; V: TRBV29-1; size: NA; CDR3: CSVLMTGKETQYF; DNA: TGCAGCGTCCTTATGACAGGGAAAGAGACCCAGTACTTC
D: NA; J: TRBJ2-2; V: TRBV11-1; size: few; CDR3: CASSLDRVVTGELFF; DNA: TGTGCCAGCAGCTTAGACAGAGTAGTCACCGGGGAGCTGTTTTTT
D: NA; J: TRBJ1-2; V: TRBV4-3; size: NA; CDR3: CASSPGGYGYTF; DNA: TGCGCCAGCAGCCCGGGGGGCTATGGCTACACCTTC
D: NA; J: TRBJ1-6; V: TRBV2; size: NA; CDR3: CASSSGLSPLHF; DNA: TGTGCCAGCAGTTCGGGGTTATCGCCCCTCCACTTT
D: NA; J: TRBJ2-7; V: TRBV5-1; size: once; CDR3: CASSFWQLSYEQYF; DNA: TGCGCCAGCAGCTTTTGGCAGTTATCCTACGAGCAGTACTTC
D: TRBD1; J: TRBJ2-6; V: TRBV30; size: NA; CDR3: CAWNRDRSLPSGANVLTF; DNA: TGTGCCTGGAACAGGGACAGGAGCTTACCCTCTGGGGCCAACGTCCTGACTTTC
D: NA; J: TRBJ2-5; V: TRBV4-3; size: few; CDR3: CASSQGGLTGSETQYF; DNA: TGCGCCAGCAGCCAAGGGGGTTTAACAGGGTCGGAGACCCAGTACTTC
D: TRBD1; J: TRBJ1-1; V: TRBV6-1; size: NA; CDR3: CASSETTGGTEAFF; DNA: TGTGCCAGCAGTGAAACCACAGGGGGGACTGAAGCTTTCTTT
D: NA; J: TRBJ2-5; V: TRBV7-2; size: NA; CDR3: CASSFYQKETQYF; DNA: TGTGCCAGCAGCTTCTACCAAAAAGAGACCCAGTACTTC
D: TRBD2; J: TRBJ2-2; V: TRBV7-9; size: NA; CDR3: CASSQGGLAGIGELFF; DNA: TGTGCCAGCAGTCAAGGGGGTCTAGCGGGAATCGGGGAGCTGTTTTTT
D: TRBD1; J: TRBJ1-3; V: TRBV7-9; size: NA; CDR3: CASSSGGAGNTIYF; DNA: TGTGCCAGCAGCTCAGGGGGAGCTGGAAACACCATATATTTT
D: NA; J: TRBJ1-5; V: TRBV7-8; size: NA; CDR3: CASSLREGIGNQPQHF; DNA: TGTGCCAGCAGCTTACGGGAGGGGATAGGCAATCAGCCCCAGCATTTT
D: TRBD1; J: TRBJ2-7; V: TRBV2; size: NA; CDR3: CASSDGTASYEQYF; DNA: TGTGCCAGCAGTGATGGGACAGCGTCCTACGAGCAGTACTTC
D: NA; J: TRBJ1-1; V: TRBV29-1; size: NA; CDR3: CSALDSTSTEAFF; DNA: TGCAGCGCCTTAGACAGTACGAGCACTGAAGCTTTCTTT
D: NA; J: TRBJ2-3; V: TRBV7-9; size: NA; CDR3: CASRPARTKSRPGTDTQYF; DNA: TGTGCCAGCAGGCCAGCCCGGACTAAGTCTCGTCCGGGCACAGATACGCAGTATTTT
D: NA; J: TRBJ1-6; V: TRBV27; size: NA; CDR3: CASTDRWNSPLHF; DNA: TGTGCCAGCACCGACAGGTGGAATTCACCCCTCCACTTT
D: NA; J: TRBJ1-2; V: TRBV5-1; size: NA; CDR3: CASTSNPYNGYTF; DNA: TGCGCCAGCACCTCCAACCCCTATAATGGCTACACCTTC
D: TRBD2; J: TRBJ2-3; V: TRBV5-1; size: few; CDR3: CASTAGALTDTQYF; DNA: TGCGCCAGCACAGCGGGGGCCCTCACAGATACGCAGTATTTT
D: TRBD1; J: TRBJ2-4; V: TRBV10-3; size: NA; CDR3: CAISDGQENIQYF; DNA: TGTGCCATCAGCGACGGACAGGAAAACATTCAGTACTTC
D: NA; J: TRBJ2-1; V: TRBV5-6; size: NA; CDR3: CASSYLAVAYNEQFF; DNA: TGTGCCAGCAGCTACCTGGCCGTAGCGTACAATGAGCAGTTCTTC
D: NA; J: TRBJ1-2; V: TRBV29-1; size: few; CDR3: CSAKIESYGYTF; DNA: TGCAGCGCCAAAATCGAGTCTTATGGCTACACCTTC
D: TRBD2; J: TRBJ2-5; V: TRBV6-5; size: few; CDR3: CEAGQETQYF; DNA: TGTGAAGCGGGACAAGAGACCCAGTACTTC
D: NA; J: TRBJ1-5; V: TRBV2; size: NA; CDR3: CASSESYSNQPQHF; DNA: TGTGCCAGCAGTGAATCTTATAGCAATCAGCCCCAGCATTTT
D: TRBD1; J: TRBJ2-1; V: TRBV14; size: NA; CDR3: CASSQRTGVVVEYNEQFF; DNA: TGTGCCAGCAGCCAACGGACAGGGGTTGTCGTGGAATACAATGAGCAGTTCTTC
D: NA; J: TRBJ1-3; V: TRBV7-9; size: NA; CDR3: CASSSGQPNSGNTIYF; DNA: TGTGCCAGCAGCTCAGGACAGCCCAACTCTGGAAACACCATATATTTT
D: NA; J: TRBJ2-1; V: TRBV9; size: once; CDR3: CASSVDYSLPGDEQFF; DNA: TGTGCCAGCAGCGTAGATTACAGTCTCCCGGGGGATGAGCAGTTCTTC
D: TRBD1; J: TRBJ2-7; V: TRBV6-1; size: few; CDR3: CASSEEETGGNEQYF; DNA: TGTGCCAGCAGTGAAGAGGAGACAGGGGGAAACGAGCAGTACTTC
D: NA; J: TRBJ1-1; V: TRBV27; size: NA; CDR3: CASSLAGWTEAFF; DNA: TGTGCCAGCAGCCTAGCCGGATGGACTGAAGCTTTCTTT
D: NA; J: TRBJ1-1; V: TRBV2; size: few; CDR3: CASSDRGGREEAFF; DNA: TGTGCCAGCAGTGATAGGGGGGGTCGGGAAGAAGCTTTCTTT
D: NA; J: TRBJ2-3; V: TRBV5-1; size: few; CDR3: CASSLQANTDTQYF; DNA: TGCGCCAGCAGCTTGCAGGCCAACACAGATACGCAGTATTTT
D: TRBD2; J: TRBJ2-3; V: TRBV7-9; size: NA; CDR3: CASSRGTSGRGSTDTQYF; DNA: TGTGCCAGCAGCCGAGGAACTAGCGGGAGGGGAAGCACAGATACGCAGTATTTT
D: TRBD2; J: TRBJ2-2; V: TRBV9; size: few; CDR3: CASSRTSSFTGELFF; DNA: TGTGCCAGCAGCAGGACTAGCTCTTTTACCGGGGAGCTGTTTTTT
D: NA; J: TRBJ1-1; V: TRBV19; size: NA; CDR3: CASSRDFAMNTEAFF; DNA: TGTGCCAGTAGTCGGGACTTTGCAATGAACACTGAAGCTTTCTTT
D: TRBD1; J: TRBJ2-2; V: TRBV19; size: NA; CDR3: CASRWDRGRSNTGELFF; DNA: TGTGCCAGTAGATGGGACAGGGGGAGATCGAACACCGGGGAGCTGTTTTTT
D: NA; J: TRBJ2-7; V: TRBV11-2; size: NA; CDR3: CASSSPSDSNEQYF; DNA: TGTGCCAGCAGCTCCCCTTCGGACTCTAACGAGCAGTACTTC
D: NA; J: TRBJ1-1; V: TRBV18; size: NA; CDR3: CASSPFTGNAFF; DNA: TGTGCCAGCTCACCCTTCACAGGGAACGCTTTCTTT
D: NA; J: TRBJ1-2; V: TRBV27; size: NA; CDR3: CASSFTPNYGYTF; DNA: TGTGCCAGCAGTTTCACTCCAAACTATGGCTACACCTTC
D: TRBD1; J: TRBJ1-2; V: TRBV27; size: NA; CDR3: CASSLRGQGSRISNYGYTF; DNA: TGTGCCAGCAGCCTTAGGGGACAGGGCTCCCGAATTTCTAACTATGGCTACACCTTC
D: TRBD2; J: TRBJ2-2; V: TRBV4-2; size: NA; CDR3: CASSQSRLGLAGGNTGELFF; DNA: TGTGCCAGCAGCCAAAGTCGCCTTGGACTAGCGGGAGGGAACACCGGGGAGCTGTTTTTT
D: NA; J: TRBJ2-1; V: TRBV9; size: NA; CDR3: CASSVGLDSSSYNEQFF; DNA: TGTGCCAGCAGCGTAGGTCTCGACTCAAGCTCCTACAATGAGCAGTTCTTC
D: NA; J: TRBJ2-6; V: TRBV7-3; size: few; CDR3: CASSPRTGSGANVLTF; DNA: TGTGCCAGCAGCCCGCGAACAGGGTCTGGGGCCAACGTCCTGACTTTC
D: TRBD2; J: TRBJ2-6; V: TRBV6-4; size: NA; CDR3: CASTIGAGGPVAGANVLTF; DNA: TGTGCCAGCACCATTGGGGCGGGAGGGCCAGTAGCTGGGGCCAACGTCCTGACTTTC
D: NA; J: TRBJ1-3; V: TRBV7-8; size: NA; CDR3: CASSLWASGNTIYF; DNA: TGTGCCAGCAGCTTATGGGCGTCTGGAAACACCATATATTTT
D: TRBD1; J: TRBJ1-4; V: TRBV6-1; size: NA; CDR3: CASRLRQGRNEKLFF; DNA: TGTGCCAGCAGGTTAAGACAGGGCCGTAATGAAAAACTGTTTTTT